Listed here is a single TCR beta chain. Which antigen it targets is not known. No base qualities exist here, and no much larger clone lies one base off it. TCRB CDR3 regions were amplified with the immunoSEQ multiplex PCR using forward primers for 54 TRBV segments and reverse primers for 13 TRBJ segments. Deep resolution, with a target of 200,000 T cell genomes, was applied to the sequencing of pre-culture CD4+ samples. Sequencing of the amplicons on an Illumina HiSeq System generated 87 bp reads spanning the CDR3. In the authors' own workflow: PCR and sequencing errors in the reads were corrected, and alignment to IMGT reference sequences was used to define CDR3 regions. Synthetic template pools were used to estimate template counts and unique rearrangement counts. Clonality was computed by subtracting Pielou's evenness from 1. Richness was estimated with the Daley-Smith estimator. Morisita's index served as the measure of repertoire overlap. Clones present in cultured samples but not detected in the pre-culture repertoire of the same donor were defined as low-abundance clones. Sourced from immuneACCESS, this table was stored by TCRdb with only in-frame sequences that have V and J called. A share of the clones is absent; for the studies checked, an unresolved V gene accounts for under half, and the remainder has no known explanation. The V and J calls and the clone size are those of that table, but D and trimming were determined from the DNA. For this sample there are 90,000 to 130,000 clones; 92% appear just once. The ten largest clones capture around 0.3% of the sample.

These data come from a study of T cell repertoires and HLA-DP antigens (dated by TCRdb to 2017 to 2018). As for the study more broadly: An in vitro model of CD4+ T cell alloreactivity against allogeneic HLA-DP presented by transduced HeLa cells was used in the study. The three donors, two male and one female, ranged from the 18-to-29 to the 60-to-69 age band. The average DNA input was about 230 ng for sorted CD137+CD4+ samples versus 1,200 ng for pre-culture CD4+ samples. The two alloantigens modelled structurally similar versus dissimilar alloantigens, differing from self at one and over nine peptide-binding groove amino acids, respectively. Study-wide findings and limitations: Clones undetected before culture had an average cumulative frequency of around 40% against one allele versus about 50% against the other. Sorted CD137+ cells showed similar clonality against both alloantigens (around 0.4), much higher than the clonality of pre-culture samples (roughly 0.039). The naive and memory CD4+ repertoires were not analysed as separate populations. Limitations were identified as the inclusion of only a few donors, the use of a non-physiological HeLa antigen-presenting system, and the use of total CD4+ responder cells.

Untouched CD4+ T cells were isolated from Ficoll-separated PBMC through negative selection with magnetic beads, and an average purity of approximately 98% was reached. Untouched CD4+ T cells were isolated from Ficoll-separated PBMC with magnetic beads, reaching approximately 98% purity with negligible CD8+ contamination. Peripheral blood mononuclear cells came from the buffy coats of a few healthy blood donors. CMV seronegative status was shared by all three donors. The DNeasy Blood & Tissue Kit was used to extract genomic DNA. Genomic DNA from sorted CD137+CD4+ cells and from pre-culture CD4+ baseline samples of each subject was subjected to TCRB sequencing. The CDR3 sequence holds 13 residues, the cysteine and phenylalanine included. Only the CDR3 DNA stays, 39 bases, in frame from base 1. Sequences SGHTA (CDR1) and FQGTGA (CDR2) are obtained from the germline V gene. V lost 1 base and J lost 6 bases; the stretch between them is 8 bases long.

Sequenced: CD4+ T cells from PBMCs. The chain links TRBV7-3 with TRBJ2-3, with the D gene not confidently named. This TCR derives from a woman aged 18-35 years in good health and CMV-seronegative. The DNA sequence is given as TGTGCCAGCAGCTTAAATGTCTTGGATACGCAGTATTTT. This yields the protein CASSLNVLDTQYF.